What follows describes a single TCR beta chain. This entry belongs to a study of blood T cell repertoires in COVID-19. Study at large: Some COVID-19 samples were acute and others convalescent; all came from the United States, Italy and Spain. T cells, B-cell-depleted T cells, or PBMCs supplied cDNA or gDNA.

Germline V lookup: CDR1 MNHEY, CDR2 SMNVEV (reference sequence). The CDR3 length is 14 residues. Deletions cut 3 bases from V and 0 bases from J, with 8 bases between. Study processing details: It was from reference gene primer amplification that nucleated cell counts were estimated. Assay: immunoSEQ multiplex PCR; the TCRdb copy retains only in-frame clones and omits some. V and J calls and clone size are as listed in that table; D and trimming were resolved from the DNA. Counted here are over 600,000 clones, 75% to 90% occurring once; the ten biggest clones make up around 0.3%. The rearrangement links TRBV27 to TRBJ1-2, with D perhaps matching TRBD1 (6 bases). Sequencing used peripheral blood. This TCR was recovered from a woman younger than 35 with acute or convalescent COVID-19. This CDR3 reads CASSFGTSNYGYTF. The CDR3 DNA sequence: TGTGCCAGCAGTTTTGGGACATCTAACTATGGCTACACCTTC.